This T cell receptor beta chain appears in the sequencing data of a study of shared clonotypes between healthy human individuals. The data were produced by immunoSEQ multiplex PCR, yet TCRdb's version contains in-frame clones alone and is incomplete. The repertoire holds over a million clones, with more than 75% as singletons. Sequencing was carried out using memory CD4+ T cells from PBMCs. The subset is: CD45RA-negative fraction. The sequence came from a young man in good health. Some clones in this sample may be carry-over from other donors' samples.

DNA of the CDR3: TGTGCCAGCAGCTTCCCCCCCGGGTCTACCTCTGGAAACACCATATATTTT. Translated, it gives CASSFPPGSTSGNTIYF. The chain is built from TRBV5-6 and TRBJ1-3; no clear D. This CDR3 region has 17 residues. Germline lookup yields CDR1 SGHDT and CDR2 YYEEEE. V lost 2 bases to trimming and J lost 0 bases, with 15 bases between them.